This TCR beta chain was sequenced for a study of blood T cell repertoires in COVID-19. About the research overall: There were acute and convalescent COVID-19 samples, and they came from the United States, Italy and Spain. The analysed material was cDNA or gDNA that came from T cells, B-cell-depleted T cells, or PBMCs.

V lost 7 bases and J lost 6, with 23 bases in between. CDR1 and CDR2 (germline): SNHLY, FYNNEI. CDR3 length: 16 residues. In the original workflow: Reference gene primer amplification in the assay estimated nucleated cell counts. Clones were read by immunoSEQ multiplex PCR, and TCRdb kept only the in-frame ones, dropping some. The V and J calls and clone size come from that table; D and trimming were worked out from the DNA. The table shows roughly 80,000 clones, with 91% occurring only once. The TCR comes from a woman aged 45 to 65 in a cohort sampled during active COVID-19. The chain couples TRBV2 to TRBJ2-3; maybe TRBD1 (6 bases). Sequenced material: peripheral blood. CDR3 DNA: TGTGCCAGCACAGGGGAAGGCAAGCGAGGGGTGGATACGCAGTATTTT. Protein product: CASTGEGKRGVDTQYF.